The 13 T cell receptor beta chains given below trace back to one sample, sequenced in a study of graft-versus-host responses after intestinal transplantation. Data came from immunoSEQ multiplex PCR; TCRdb stores just in-frame clones and leaves some out. The sample shows some 24,000 clones, 70% to 90% of them seen only once. The source material was PBMCs, sampled just over 450 days after intestinal transplant. These receptors were collected from a human patient who received an intestinal transplant, so some T cells may come from the graft donor.

With respect to this clone: This sample includes further DNA sequences coding for the same CDR3. The chain combines TRBV19 with TRBJ1-5, with D unclear. V was trimmed by 5 bases and J by 2 bases, leaving 7 bases between them. CDR1 is LNHDA and CDR2 is SQIVND in the germline V gene (reference sequence). The CDR3 contains 13 residues. As DNA, the CDR3 is TGTGCCAGTAGTCGGCAGGGCAATCAGCCCCAGCATTTT. Translated, it gives CASSRQGNQPQHF. The full variable domain, in which reference TRBV19 and TRBJ1-5 provide the parts outside the CDR3, is DGGITQSPKYLFRKEGQNVTLSCEQNLNHDAMYWYRQDPGQGLRLIYYSQIVNDFQKGDIAEGYSVSREKKESFPLTVTSAQKNPTAFYLCASSRQGNQPQHFGDGTRLSIL.

The genes are TRBV6-5 and TRBJ1-1; weak D call: TRBD1 (6 bases). Trimming removed 8 bases at V and 3 bases at J, with 19 bases between. Per the germline V gene, CDR1 is MNHEY and CDR2 is SVGAGI. The CDR3 is 15 amino acids. The CDR3 here is CASAGVDVGYTEAFF. In DNA, the CDR3 is TGTGCCAGCGCAGGGGTGGATGTGGGATACACTGAAGCTTTCTTT.

J is TRBJ2-1 and V is TRBV7-2, with D perhaps matching TRBD1 (5 bases). Germline CDR1 reads SGHTA; CDR2 reads FQGNSA. The V gene lost 1 base and the J gene lost 9 bases, with 13 bases spanning the gap. This CDR3 has 14 amino acids. This CDR3 is CASSLELGELEQFF. The CDR3 region has the DNA TGTGCCAGCAGCTTAGAATTAGGGGAACTTGAGCAGTTCTTC. The variable domain in full, with the rest retrieved from reference TRBV7-2 and TRBJ2-1, is GAGVSQSPSNKVTEKGKDVELRCDPISGHTALYWYRQSLGQGLEFLIYFQGNSAPDKSGLPSDRFSAERTGGSVSTLTIQRTQQEDSAVYLCASSLELGELEQFFGPGTRLTVL.

This sequence joins TRBV28 and TRBJ1-5; D call uncertain. Trimming stripped 6 bases from V and 2 bases from J, with 14 bases between. This CDR3 contains 15 residues. CDR1 is MDHEN, CDR2 SYDVKM, per germline. DNA of the CDR3: TGTGCCAGCAGAGCACAGCCATTTGGCAATCAGCCCCAGCATTTT. Amino acids: CASRAQPFGNQPQHF. Supplemented by reference TRBV28 and TRBJ1-5, the full variable domain reads DVKVTQSSRYLVKRTGEKVFLECVQDMDHENMFWYRQDPGLGLRLIYFSYDVKMKEKGDIPEGYSVSREKKERFSLILESASTNQTSMYLCASRAQPFGNQPQHFGDGTRLSIL.

The chain combines TRBV5-6 with TRBJ2-1, with 8 bases identical to TRBD2. Germline CDR1 SGHDT, CDR2 YYEEEE. The length of the CDR3 is 15 residues. V trimming: 2 bases; J trimming: 4 bases; junction bases outside the gene matches: 5. The CDR3 nucleotides read TGTGCCAGCAGCTTCGGAACTAGCGGTTACAATGAGCAGTTCTTC. It is translated as CASSFGTSGYNEQFF.

The chain joins TRBV19 to TRBJ2-7, with D perhaps given as TRBD1 or TRBD2 (5 bases each). The CDR3 is 13 amino acids. The V end lost 3 bases, the J end lost 5 bases, and 11 bases lay between the germline ends. The germline CDR1 and CDR2 sequences are LNHDA and SQIVND (reference sequence). The CDR3 sequence: CASSMQGADEQYF. CDR3 DNA sequence: TGTGCCAGTAGTATGCAGGGAGCCGACGAGCAGTACTTC.

The V gene is TRBV10-3, the J gene TRBJ1-5; D call uncertain. From germline, CDR1 is ENHRY and CDR2 SYGVKD. V lost 3 bases and J 0 bases, leaving 3 bases between the germline ends. The CDR3 is made up of 13 amino acids. The CDR3 region has the DNA TGTGCCATCAGTGAAAATAGCAATCAGCCCCAGCATTTT. It encodes CAISENSNQPQHF.

This sequence joins TRBV6-5 and TRBJ2-7, with D perhaps matching TRBD2 (5 bases). Germline V CDR1 and CDR2: MNHEY, SVGAGI. V was trimmed by 10 bases and J by 0 bases, leaving 10 bases between them. The CDR3 spans 12 residues. The CDR3 region is CATIATSYEQYF. The CDR3 bases are TGTGCCACCATAGCGACCTCCTACGAGCAGTACTTC.

The genes are TRBV28 and TRBJ2-7; no reliable D call. The CDR3 loop spans 13 amino acids. Germline assignment: CDR1 MDHEN and CDR2 SYDVKM. V lost 3 bases to trimming and J lost 3 bases, with 9 bases between them. CDR3 sequence: CASSFILLYEQYF. In DNA form, the CDR3 reads TGTGCCAGCAGTTTCATACTACTCTACGAGCAGTACTTC.

The rearrangement links TRBV2 to TRBJ2-5, with TRBD2 as a possible D gene (6 bases). This CDR3 spans 13 amino acids. V was pared by 6 bases and J by 7 bases, with 15 bases between. The V gene's germline CDR1 is SNHLY and CDR2 FYNNEI. CDR3 nucleotides: TGTGCCAGCAGCCCCGGGACTGCTGCGACCCAGTACTTC. Protein sequence: CASSPGTAATQYF.

J is TRBJ2-5 and V is TRBV10-1; tentative D call: TRBD1 (6 bases). The germline V gene has CDR1 WNHNN and CDR2 SYGVQD (reference sequence). This CDR3 is 14 amino acids long. Trimming removed 8 bases at V and 5 bases at J, with 18 bases between. The CDR3 protein is CASSKTGQEETQYF. The CDR3 DNA is TGCGCCAGCTCGAAGACAGGACAAGAGGAGACCCAGTACTTC.

CDR3 in DNA: TGTGCCAGCAGCAGGGACAGGGTCGGCGAGCAGTACTTC. Protein: CASSRDRVGEQYF. The gene calls are TRBV6-5 and TRBJ2-7; 9 bases line up with TRBD1. This CDR3 has 13 amino acids. The V and J ends lost 6 bases and 6 bases, in that order; junction bases with no gene match: 6. Germline V CDR1 and CDR2: MNHEY, SVGAGI.

The chain carries TRBV6-9 and TRBJ2-2; 10 nucleotides line up with TRBD1. The CDR3 extends over 15 amino acids. Germline V CDR1 and CDR2: MNHGY, SVAAGI. With V trimmed by 6 bases and J by 4 bases, 5 bases remained unmatched. The DNA for the CDR3 is TGTGCCAGCAGCTGGACAGGGGGATCCACCGGGGAGCTGTTTTTT. Translated, it gives CASSWTGGSTGELFF.